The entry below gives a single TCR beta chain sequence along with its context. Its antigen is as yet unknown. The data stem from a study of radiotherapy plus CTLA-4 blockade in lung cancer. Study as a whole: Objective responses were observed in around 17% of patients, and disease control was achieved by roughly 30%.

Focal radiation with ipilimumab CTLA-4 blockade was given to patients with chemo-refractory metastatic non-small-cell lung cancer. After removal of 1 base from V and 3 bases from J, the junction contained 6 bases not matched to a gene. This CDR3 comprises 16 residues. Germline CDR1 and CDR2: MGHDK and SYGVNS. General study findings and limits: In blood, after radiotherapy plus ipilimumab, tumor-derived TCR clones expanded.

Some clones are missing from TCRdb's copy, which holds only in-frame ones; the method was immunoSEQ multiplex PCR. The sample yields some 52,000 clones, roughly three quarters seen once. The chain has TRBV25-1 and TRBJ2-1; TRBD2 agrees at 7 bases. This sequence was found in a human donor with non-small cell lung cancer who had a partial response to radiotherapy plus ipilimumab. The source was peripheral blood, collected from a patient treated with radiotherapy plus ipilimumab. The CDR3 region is CASSEFSGTNYNEQFF. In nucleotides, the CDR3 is TGTGCCAGCAGTGAATTCAGCGGGACCAACTACAATGAGCAGTTCTTC.